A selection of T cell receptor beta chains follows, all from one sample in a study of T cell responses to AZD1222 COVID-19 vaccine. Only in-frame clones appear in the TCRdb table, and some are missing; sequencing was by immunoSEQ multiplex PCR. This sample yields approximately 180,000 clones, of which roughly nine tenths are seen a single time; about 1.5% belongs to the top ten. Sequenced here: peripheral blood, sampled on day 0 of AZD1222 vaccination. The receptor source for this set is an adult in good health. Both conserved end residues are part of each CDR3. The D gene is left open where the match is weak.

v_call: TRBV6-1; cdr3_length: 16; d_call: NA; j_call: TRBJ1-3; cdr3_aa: CASSDRGTASGNTIYF
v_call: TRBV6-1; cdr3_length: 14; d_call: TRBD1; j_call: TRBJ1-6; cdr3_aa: CASSDNRGSSPLHF
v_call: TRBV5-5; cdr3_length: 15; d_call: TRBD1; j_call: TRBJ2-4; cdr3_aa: CASSTHRGPSNIQYF
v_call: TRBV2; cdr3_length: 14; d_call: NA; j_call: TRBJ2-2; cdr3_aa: CASFVGGNTGELFF
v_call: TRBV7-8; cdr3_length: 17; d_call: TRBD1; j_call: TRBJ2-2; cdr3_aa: CASILDPRGWNTGELFF
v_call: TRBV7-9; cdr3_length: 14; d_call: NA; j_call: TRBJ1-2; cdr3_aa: CASSLLAGDDGYTF
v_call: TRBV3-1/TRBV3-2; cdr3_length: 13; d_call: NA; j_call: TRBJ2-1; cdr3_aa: CASSWKGDNEQFF
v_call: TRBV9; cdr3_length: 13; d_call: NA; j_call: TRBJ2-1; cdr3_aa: CASSSSGYNEQFF
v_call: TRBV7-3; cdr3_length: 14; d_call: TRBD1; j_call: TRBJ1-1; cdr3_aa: CASRKTGTNTEAFF
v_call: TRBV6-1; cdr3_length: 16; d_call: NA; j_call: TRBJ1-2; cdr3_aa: CASSEFYRIANYGYTF
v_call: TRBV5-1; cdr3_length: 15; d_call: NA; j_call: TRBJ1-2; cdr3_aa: CASSSDGGLNYGYTF
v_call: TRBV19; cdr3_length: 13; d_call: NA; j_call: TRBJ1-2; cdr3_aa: CASSEGGRSGYTF
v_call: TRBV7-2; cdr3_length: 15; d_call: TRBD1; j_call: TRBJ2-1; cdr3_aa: CASSSTWTGYNEQFF
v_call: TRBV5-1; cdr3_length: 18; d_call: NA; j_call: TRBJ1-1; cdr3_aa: CASSPNLQLMRRDTEAFF
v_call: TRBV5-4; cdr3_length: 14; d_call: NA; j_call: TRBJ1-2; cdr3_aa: CASSLGSLWGGYTF
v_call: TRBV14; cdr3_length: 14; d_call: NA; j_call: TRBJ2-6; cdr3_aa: CASSYISGANVLTF